This T cell receptor beta chain was captured in a study of cytomegalovirus exposure and HLA in healthy donors. Findings of the study overall: TCR beta V- and J-gene trimming, according to a later analysis, was linked to a missense DCLRE1C variant.

About this clone itself: Its matching antigen is unknown.

This CDR3 contains 15 residues. Trimming took off 0 bases at V and 4 bases at J, with 10 bases between the two ends. Germline CDR1 and CDR2: MNHEY and SMNVEV (reference sequence). PCR employed 60 Vbeta and 13 Jbeta primers. Profiled with immunoSEQ multiplex PCR; TCRdb holds only in-frame clones, not every one. This table has about 220,000 clones, 82% appearing once. The receptor comes from a woman aged 40 to 49 in good health and CMV-seropositive. Sequenced sample: PBMCs. The gene calls are TRBV27 and TRBJ1-5, with D uncertain. The CDR3 DNA follows: TGTGCCAGCAGTTTATCGAGGGTCGGAAATCAGCCCCAGCATTTT. Its protein product is CASSLSRVGNQPQHF.